These 29 T cell receptor beta chains were sequenced from one sample in a study of cytomegalovirus exposure and HLA in healthy donors. The PCR ran on 60 Vbeta and 13 Jbeta primers. TCRdb's copy holds only in-frame clones and misses some; the assay was immunoSEQ multiplex PCR. This sample has 90,000 to 140,000 clones; roughly 73% occur once, and the top ten carry 7.5% to 10%. The material sequenced was PBMCs. These receptors were taken from a woman aged 40-49 years in good health and CMV-seropositive.

The chain recombines TRBV29-1 with TRBJ2-3; D is possibly TRBD2 (7 bases). Germline lookup yields CDR1 SQVTM and CDR2 ANQGSEA. The V end lost 7 bases, the J end lost 2 bases, and 13 bases lay between the germline ends. The CDR3 runs to 13 residues. Written as DNA, the CDR3 is TGCAGCGCAAAGGCGGGGGCCACAGATACGCAGTATTTT. As protein: CSAKAGATDTQYF.

Note on this clone: One end of the junction varies from germline; a read error may be responsible. The same CDR3 is also encoded by other DNA sequences in this sample. The chain couples TRBV9 to TRBJ2-7, with 12 bases fitting TRBD1. The V gene's germline CDR1 is SGDLS and CDR2 YYNGEE. The CDR3 covers 16 residues. CDR3 coding DNA: TGTGCCAGCAGCGTAGATTGGGACAGGGGGCGCGACGAGCAATACTTC. This gives the protein CASSVDWDRGRDEQYF.

The V call is TRBV11-2, the J call TRBJ2-7, with TRBD1 matching 7 bases. The CDR3 runs 14 residues. The V segment lost 3 bases and the J segment 3 bases; nucleotides outside the gene matches: 5. Germline CDR1 reads SGHAT; CDR2 reads FQNNGV. The CDR3 DNA is TGTGCCAGCAGCTTCCCACAGGGGAACTACGAGCAGTACTTC. This gives the protein CASSFPQGNYEQYF.

The chain couples TRBV15 to TRBJ2-3; D unresolved. The ends were cut back, 0 bases at V and 2 bases at J, with 3 bases in the middle. Germline CDR1 is LNHNV and CDR2 is YYDKDF (reference sequence). CDR3 size: 13 residues. The CDR3 here is CATSRDYTDTQYF. In nucleotides, the CDR3 is TGTGCCACCAGCAGAGACTACACAGATACGCAGTATTTT.

This sequence joins TRBV4-1 and TRBJ2-3, with 12 positions matching TRBD2. Germline V gene sequence: CDR1 MGHRA, CDR2 YSYEKL. Germline trimming cut 5 bases from V and 2 bases from J; bases unmatched to any gene: 5. The CDR3 covers 16 residues. The CDR3 DNA is TGCGCCAGCAGCTCTCGGACTAGCGGGAACACAGATACGCAGTATTTT. It translates to CASSSRTSGNTDTQYF.

The CDR3 is CASAPSGRLRYEQYF. The CDR3 DNA sequence: TGTGCTAGTGCTCCAAGCGGGAGGCTCCGCTACGAGCAGTACTTC. The rearrangement links TRBV12-5 to TRBJ2-7; 9 bases are a match to TRBD2. J was trimmed by 3 bases and V by 7 bases; bases with no gene match: 10. The CDR3 is 15 residues long. CDR1 and CDR2 from the germline V gene are LGHNT and FRNRAP.

This clone was detected once. The V call is TRBV12-5, the J call TRBJ2-5; tentatively, D is TRBD1 (6 bases). The CDR3 runs 16 residues. V was shortened by 3 bases and J by 1 base, with 15 bases between the two germline ends. CDR1 LGHNT and CDR2 FRNRAP come from the germline V gene. The CDR3 protein is CASGLGRGFVQETQYF. The DNA for the CDR3 is TGTGCTAGTGGTTTAGGTAGGGGGTTTGTCCAAGAGACCCAGTACTTC.

The chain carries TRBV27 and TRBJ2-6; 8 bases match TRBD1. The trim removed 3 bases at V and 4 bases at J, leaving 14 bases unmatched. The CDR3 runs 19 residues. In germline, CDR1 is MNHEY, CDR2 SMNVEV (reference sequence). CDR3 protein: CASSFYRRQGYGGANVLTF. In DNA, the CDR3 is TGTGCCAGCAGTTTCTACCGGAGACAGGGGTATGGAGGGGCCAACGTCCTGACTTTC.

This clone came up a few times. This chain connects TRBV28 to TRBJ2-5; TRBD1 matches at 7 bases. J was trimmed by 1 base and V by 10 bases; bases with no gene match: 12. The CDR3 consists of 15 residues. Germline loops: CDR1 MDHEN, CDR2 SYDVKM. This CDR3 is CATRHGRGSQETQYF. CDR3 DNA: TGTGCCACCCGCCACGGCAGGGGGTCCCAAGAGACCCAGTACTTC.

V and J are TRBV12-5 and TRBJ2-1, with D tentatively TRBD1 (5 bases). V lost 4 bases, J lost 1 base, and 11 bases lay in between. This CDR3 comprises 15 residues. Germline V gene sequence: CDR1 LGHNT, CDR2 FRNRAP. DNA for the CDR3: TGTGCTAGTGGTTCCAGGGTCGGGTCCTACAATGAGCAGTTCTTC. Protein product: CASGSRVGSYNEQFF.

This clone has more than one count but fewer than ten. The J gene is TRBJ1-2, the V gene TRBV7-9; TRBD1 matches 8 bases. The CDR3 spans 16 residues. Germline V gene sequence: CDR1 SEHNR, CDR2 FQNEAQ (reference sequence). V was pared by 5 bases and J by 6 bases, with 14 bases of the junction left unmatched. Here the CDR3 DNA reads TGTGCCAGCAGCCAACTGCAGACATTGACAGGGGATGGCTACACCTTC. Its translation: CASSQLQTLTGDGYTF.

The CDR3 region is CASSLRGALVETQYF. The CDR3 DNA follows: TGCGCCAGCAGTCTCCGGGGGGCCCTTGTCGAGACCCAGTACTTC. This rearrangement joins TRBV10-2 to TRBJ2-5; a weak D match, TRBD2 (7 bases). The CDR3 extends over 15 amino acids. Germline lookup yields CDR1 WSHSY and CDR2 SAAADI. Trimming took 5 bases from V and 5 from J, leaving 18 bases between them.

This clone came up a few times. V is TRBV25-1 and J is TRBJ2-7; possible D gene TRBD2, 5 bases. Germline V gene lookup returns CDR1 MGHDK and CDR2 SYGVNS. The CDR3 spans 14 residues. Trimming shortened V by 4 bases and J by 3 bases, and 13 bases separated the two germline ends. The CDR3 sequence is CASSGGSGSYEQYF. Here the CDR3 DNA reads TGTGCCAGCAGTGGTGGGTCTGGGAGCTACGAGCAGTACTTC.

This clone is a singleton in its sample. The rearrangement uses TRBV7-9 and TRBJ2-5; possibly TRBD2 for D (5 bases). V dropped 0 bases and J dropped 2 bases, with 19 bases sitting between them. The germline V gene encodes CDR1 SEHNR and CDR2 FQNEAQ (reference sequence). This CDR3 contains 18 residues. CDR3 bases: TGTGCCAGCAGCTTAGCGTACGGGGTGGGAAGTCCGCAAGAGACCCAGTACTTC. It encodes CASSLAYGVGSPQETQYF.

The V and J genes are TRBV7-9 and TRBJ2-3, with a tentative D call TRBD1 (6 bases). The CDR3 is 15 amino acids. Germline loops: CDR1 SEHNR, CDR2 FQNEAQ (reference sequence). V was cut by 3 bases and J by 6 bases, with 16 bases left in between. CDR3 coding DNA: TGTGCCAGCAGCTTTGCGACCAGGGGAAGGGATACGCAGTATTTT. Translation gives CASSFATRGRDTQYF. The variable domain in full, with the rest retrieved from reference TRBV7-9 and TRBJ2-3, is DTGVSQNPRHKITKRGQNVTFRCDPISEHNRLYWYRQTLGQGPEFLTYFQNEAQLEKSRLLSDRFSAERPKGSFSTLEIQRTEQGDSAMYLCASSFATRGRDTQYFGPGTRLTVL.

The rearrangement joins TRBV14 to TRBJ2-7; possible D gene TRBD1, 5 bases. CDR1 SGHDN and CDR2 FVKESK come from the germline V gene. Trimming removed 5 bases at V and 0 bases at J, with 8 bases between. This CDR3 contains 13 residues. Written as DNA, the CDR3 is TGTGCCAGCAGCGTCAGGGACTCCTACGAGCAGTACTTC. It is translated as CASSVRDSYEQYF.

The chain recombines TRBV11-2 with TRBJ2-5; 8 bases are a match to TRBD2. The CDR3 is 15 residues long. V shed 5 bases and J 5 bases; nucleotides not matched to a gene: 10. CDR1 is SGHAT and CDR2 is FQNNGV in the germline V gene. The CDR3 DNA reads TGTGCCAGCAGCCCTATAGCGGGATGGGGGGAGACCCAGTACTTC. Residues: CASSPIAGWGETQYF.

The rearrangement joins TRBV19 to TRBJ2-3; a possible D gene is TRBD2 (7 bases). V was cut by 2 bases and J by 4 bases, with 13 bases left in between. The CDR3 is 15 residues long. Germline loops: CDR1 LNHDA, CDR2 SQIVND (reference sequence). CDR3 residues: CASSISWEGADTQYF. DNA of the CDR3: TGTGCCAGTAGTATATCTTGGGAGGGGGCAGATACGCAGTATTTT.

The chain couples TRBV5-1 to TRBJ2-6, with TRBD1 as a possible D gene (6 bases). CDR3 length equals 15 residues. The V end lost 3 bases, the J end lost 0 bases, and 7 bases lay between the germline ends. CDR1 is SGHRS, CDR2 YFSETQ, per germline. CDR3 in amino acids: CASSSGDSGANVLTF. CDR3 nucleotide sequence: TGCGCCAGCAGCTCAGGGGACTCTGGGGCCAACGTCCTGACTTTC.

This chain connects TRBV28 to TRBJ1-1; 7 bases map to TRBD1. Germline-derived CDR1 and CDR2 are MDHEN and SYDVKM. There are 13 residues in the CDR3. Germline trimming cut 2 bases from V and 6 bases from J; bases unmatched to any gene: 3. The CDR3: CASSLGRGSEAFF. The CDR3 DNA follows: TGTGCCAGCAGTTTAGGCAGGGGGTCTGAAGCTTTCTTT.

The chain has TRBV19 and TRBJ2-1; D remains unclear. The CDR3 runs to 13 residues. CDR1 and CDR2 (germline): LNHDA, SQIVND (reference sequence). V dropped 3 bases and J dropped 0 bases, with 3 bases sitting between them. CDR3: CASSISSYNEQFF. As DNA, the CDR3 is TGTGCCAGTAGTATTAGCTCCTACAATGAGCAGTTCTTC.

The sample holds a few counts of this clone. This likely stems from a read error, as it lies one base from a far larger clone. The chain links TRBV4-3 to TRBJ1-1; D is unresolved. This CDR3 is built from 14 residues. The V and J ends lost 6 bases and 2 bases respectively, with 13 bases between them. Germline V gene sequence: CDR1 LGHNA, CDR2 YSLEER. In nucleotides, the CDR3 is TGCGCCAGCAGGTCCCTCGGAGGAAACACTGAAGCTTTCTTT. This translates into CASRSLGGNTEAFF.

The chain links TRBV6-6 to TRBJ2-7, with 7 bases lining up with TRBD1. The CDR3 has 13 residues. The junction had 10 bases not matched to a gene; V was cut back by 4 bases and J by 10 bases. The germline V gene has CDR1 MNHNY and CDR2 SVGAGI (reference sequence). CDR3 in DNA: TGTGCCAGCAGTTCAGGGACAGATACTCGACAGTACTTC. Translation gives CASSSGTDTRQYF.

This chain links TRBV4-2 with TRBJ1-4, with D hard to call. Germline V lookup: CDR1 LGHNA, CDR2 YNFKEQ. The CDR3 sequence is 18 residues long. V was pared by 4 bases and J by 6 bases, with 24 bases between. CDR3 in DNA: TGTGCCAGCAGCCGCCGAACGGGCCTACCGGGGTTATATGAAAAACTGTTTTTT. Translation gives CASSRRTGLPGLYEKLFF.

This chain joins TRBV5-1 and TRBJ2-1, with 9 nucleotides matching TRBD2. The CDR3 extends over 15 amino acids. Looked up from germline, CDR1 is SGHRS and CDR2 is YFSETQ. Trimming cost V 2 bases and J 6 bases; bases outside gene matches: 6. The CDR3 loop is CASSFGTSRANEQFF. In DNA, the CDR3 is TGCGCCAGCAGCTTTGGGACTAGCAGAGCCAATGAGCAGTTCTTC.

J is TRBJ2-3 and V is TRBV10-3; the match to TRBD1 covers 8 bases. The CDR3 runs 14 residues. The junction had 7 bases not matched to a gene; V was cut back by 6 bases and J by 5 bases. Looked up from germline, CDR1 is ENHRY and CDR2 is SYGVKD. The CDR3 reads CAIRDDRGLDTQYF. The DNA of the CDR3 is TGTGCCATCAGAGATGACAGGGGCTTAGATACGCAGTATTTT.

J is TRBJ1-3 and V is TRBV5-4; D perhaps matches TRBD1 (6 bases). The CDR3 length is 15 residues. Per germline, CDR1 SGHNT and CDR2 YYREEE (reference sequence). V gave up 2 bases and J gave up 2 bases, with 11 bases separating them. CDR3 coding DNA: TGTGCCAGCAGCTTTGGGGGCCGGGCTGGAAACACCATATATTTT. This gives the protein CASSFGGRAGNTIYF.

This clone was observed a handful of times. In the same sample, other DNA sequences code for this CDR3. V and J are TRBV7-2 and TRBJ2-7, with 11 bases matching TRBD2. Germline values: CDR1 SGHTA, CDR2 FQGNSA. J gave up 2 bases and V 3 bases, and 3 bases lay outside the gene matches. The CDR3 runs to 15 residues. The CDR3 sequence: CASSFLAGGPYEQYF. The DNA of the CDR3 is TGTGCCAGCAGCTTCCTAGCGGGGGGTCCCTACGAGCAGTACTTC.

This clone was picked up a small number of times. The rearrangement links TRBV4-1 to TRBJ2-1; D gene unclear. V was pared by 1 base and J by 5 bases, with 3 bases between. CDR1 MGHRA and CDR2 YSYEKL come from the germline V gene. This CDR3 contains 12 residues. Here the CDR3 reads CASSQADNEQFF. The CDR3 coding sequence is TGCGCCAGCAGCCAAGCCGACAATGAGCAGTTCTTC.